These T cell receptor beta chains were read from a single sample in a study of T-cell memory formation after mild COVID-19. TCRdb fed the 5' RACE reads into MiXCR, producing one record per CDR3 protein. The sample records approximately 65,000 distinct CDR3 sequences, approximately 15% being singletons. The sample comprised PBMCs or a T cell subset sorted from them (not recorded which). Source of these receptors: an adult woman who had mild COVID-19 (a few samples of this study predate the infection). Cell type and time point are not known. Both conserved end residues are trimmed from each CDR3. Each record gives: J gene, clone size, V gene, CDR3 protein. Part of the rows lack a size; the others show once, few, many or a class for expanded clones.

J gene: TRBJ1-2; clone size: -; V gene: TRBV7-9; CDR3 protein: ASSFGLENYGYT
J gene: TRBJ2-3; clone size: -; V gene: TRBV7-9; CDR3 protein: ASSSFGIDITDTQY
J gene: TRBJ1-1; clone size: -; V gene: TRBV7-9; CDR3 protein: ASSYTTNTEAF
J gene: TRBJ2-7; clone size: few; V gene: TRBV5-1; CDR3 protein: ASSLTWGAYEQY
J gene: TRBJ2-3; clone size: many; V gene: TRBV9; CDR3 protein: ASSAGLADTDTQY
J gene: TRBJ2-3; clone size: -; V gene: TRBV4-3; CDR3 protein: ASSPRSGSNADTQY
J gene: TRBJ1-1; clone size: few; V gene: TRBV20-1; CDR3 protein: SARDLGAPEAF
J gene: TRBJ1-6; clone size: -; V gene: TRBV30; CDR3 protein: AWSGEVRAFGSPLH
J gene: TRBJ1-1; clone size: few; V gene: TRBV7-2; CDR3 protein: ASSFYRGRTEAF
J gene: TRBJ2-5; clone size: -; V gene: TRBV20-1; CDR3 protein: SARPPDLDSETQY
J gene: TRBJ2-3; clone size: few; V gene: TRBV6-2/TRBV6-3; CDR3 protein: ASSFRDRGNSDTQY
J gene: TRBJ2-7; clone size: few; V gene: TRBV29-1; CDR3 protein: SVELLAGSSSYEQY
J gene: TRBJ1-1; clone size: few; V gene: TRBV4-2; CDR3 protein: ASSQDIGQVPMNTEAF
J gene: TRBJ1-5; clone size: -; V gene: TRBV13; CDR3 protein: ASSRRGGDQPQH
J gene: TRBJ2-1; clone size: many; V gene: TRBV7-9; CDR3 protein: ASSSLAGGPSVDEQF